The rows below give T cell receptor beta chains drawn from one sample of a study of blood T cell repertoires in COVID-19. Sequencing used immunoSEQ multiplex PCR; TCRdb keeps in-frame clones, though not all of them. The profile covers around 140,000 clones, with around 84% appearing a single time and approximately 18% taken by the ten largest. Sequenced input: peripheral blood. These receptors came from a woman aged 80 or older with acute or convalescent COVID-19. Both conserved end residues are part of each CDR3. The D gene is left open where the match is weak. Rows may omit the clone size; those that give it use once, few, many or a size class.

cdr3_aa: CASSWGDRVGNQPQHF; cdr3_nt: TGTGCCAGCAGCTGGGGCGACAGGGTCGGGAATCAGCCCCAGCATTTT; d_call: TRBD1; j_call: TRBJ1-5; v_call: TRBV5-8; clone_size: -
cdr3_aa: CASSAGGGYENSPLHF; cdr3_nt: TGTGCCAGCAGCGCGGGAGGGGGTTACGAAAATTCACCCCTCCACTTT; d_call: -; j_call: TRBJ1-6; v_call: TRBV9; clone_size: -
cdr3_aa: CASGVQAGSGNTIYF; cdr3_nt: TGTGCCAGTGGGGTCCAGGCGGGATCTGGAAACACCATATATTTT; d_call: -; j_call: TRBJ1-3; v_call: TRBV19; clone_size: -
cdr3_aa: CASSKPRGRRGTDTQYF; cdr3_nt: TGTGCCAGCAGCAAACCGCGGGGGCGAAGGGGCACAGATACGCAGTATTTT; d_call: -; j_call: TRBJ2-3; v_call: TRBV21-1; clone_size: -
cdr3_aa: CAWSADRGGDTQYF; cdr3_nt: TGTGCCTGGAGTGCTGACAGGGGAGGAGATACGCAGTATTTT; d_call: TRBD1; j_call: TRBJ2-3; v_call: TRBV30; clone_size: -
cdr3_aa: CASSALVGDTGELFF; cdr3_nt: TGTGCCAGCAGCGCCTTAGTCGGGGACACCGGGGAGCTGTTTTTT; d_call: -; j_call: TRBJ2-2; v_call: TRBV7-9; clone_size: -
cdr3_aa: CASSPRGGRTEAFF; cdr3_nt: TGTGCCAGCAGCCCACGGGGAGGGCGCACTGAAGCTTTCTTT; d_call: -; j_call: TRBJ1-1; v_call: TRBV6-5; clone_size: once
cdr3_aa: CASSQGARDSYEQYF; cdr3_nt: TGCGCCAGCAGCCAAGGGGCCCGGGACAGCTACGAGCAGTACTTC; d_call: TRBD1; j_call: TRBJ2-7; v_call: TRBV4-3; clone_size: -
cdr3_aa: CASSPGGTTQYF; cdr3_nt: TGTGCCAGCAGCCCAGGGGGTACGACGCAGTATTTT; d_call: TRBD1; j_call: TRBJ2-3; v_call: TRBV11-2; clone_size: -
cdr3_aa: CASSEGSTGGFGDTQYF; cdr3_nt: TGCGCCAGCAGTGAGGGATCGACAGGGGGTTTTGGGGATACGCAGTATTTT; d_call: TRBD1; j_call: TRBJ2-3; v_call: TRBV10-2; clone_size: -
cdr3_aa: CASSLVGTSGRHPYEQYF; cdr3_nt: TGTGCCAGCAGCTTAGTAGGGACTAGCGGGAGGCACCCCTACGAGCAGTACTTC; d_call: TRBD2; j_call: TRBJ2-7; v_call: TRBV11-3; clone_size: -
cdr3_aa: CASSQDLGQGLVF; cdr3_nt: TGCGCCAGCAGCCAAGATTTAGGACAGGGCCTTGTCTTC; d_call: TRBD1; j_call: TRBJ2-7; v_call: TRBV4-1; clone_size: -
cdr3_aa: CATGQGPSGYTF; cdr3_nt: TGTGCCACCGGACAGGGTCCTAGTGGCTACACCTTC; d_call: TRBD1; j_call: TRBJ1-2; v_call: TRBV2; clone_size: -
cdr3_aa: CASQASQGAFF; cdr3_nt: TGCGCCAGCCAGGCCAGCCAGGGAGCTTTCTTT; d_call: -; j_call: TRBJ1-1; v_call: TRBV10-2; clone_size: -
cdr3_aa: CASSLVGSGIGEQFF; cdr3_nt: TGTGCCAGCAGCTTGGTCGGTAGCGGAATCGGTGAGCAGTTCTTC; d_call: -; j_call: TRBJ2-1; v_call: TRBV5-8; clone_size: -
cdr3_aa: CASSGQPSYNEQFF; cdr3_nt: TGTGCCAGCAGCGGACAGCCTTCCTACAATGAGCAGTTCTTC; d_call: -; j_call: TRBJ2-1; v_call: TRBV6-4; clone_size: -
cdr3_aa: CASSLVPSGYNEQFF; cdr3_nt: TGTGCCAGCAGCTTGGTGCCTAGCGGGTACAATGAGCAGTTCTTC; d_call: TRBD2; j_call: TRBJ2-1; v_call: TRBV5-5; clone_size: -
cdr3_aa: CASSILPGQGVSPLHF; cdr3_nt: TGTGCCAGTAGTATATTACCGGGACAGGGTGTTTCACCCCTCCACTTT; d_call: TRBD1; j_call: TRBJ1-6; v_call: TRBV19; clone_size: -
cdr3_aa: CASSKHLNQPQHF; cdr3_nt: TGCGCCAGCAGTAAACACCTGAATCAGCCCCAGCATTTT; d_call: -; j_call: TRBJ1-5; v_call: TRBV10-1; clone_size: once
cdr3_aa: CASSRDRENGYTF; cdr3_nt: TGCGCCAGCAGCCGGGACAGAGAGAATGGCTACACCTTC; d_call: TRBD1; j_call: TRBJ1-2; v_call: TRBV5-1; clone_size: -
cdr3_aa: CASSLTGGIGFF; cdr3_nt: TGCGCCAGCAGCTTGACAGGGGGGATTGGTTTCTTT; d_call: TRBD1; j_call: TRBJ1-1; v_call: TRBV5-1; clone_size: -
cdr3_aa: CASSNSRTPTGPNEKLFF; cdr3_nt: TGTGCCAGCAGCAATTCCCGGACGCCAACAGGGCCTAATGAAAAACTGTTTTTT; d_call: -; j_call: TRBJ1-4; v_call: TRBV21-1; clone_size: -
cdr3_aa: CATSDGYRGEQYF; cdr3_nt: TGTGCCACCAGTGATGGGTACAGGGGCGAGCAGTACTTC; d_call: TRBD1; j_call: TRBJ2-7; v_call: TRBV24-1; clone_size: -
cdr3_aa: CASSQGYRKNSPLHF; cdr3_nt: TGTGCCAGCAGCCAAGGTTACAGAAAAAATTCACCCCTCCACTTT; d_call: -; j_call: TRBJ1-6; v_call: TRBV14; clone_size: -
cdr3_aa: CASSGPRQGGSYEQYF; cdr3_nt: TGTGCCAGCAGTGGTCCCAGACAGGGTGGATCCTACGAGCAGTACTTC; d_call: TRBD1; j_call: TRBJ2-7; v_call: TRBV27; clone_size: -
cdr3_aa: CASSPAANNEQFF; cdr3_nt: TGTGCCAGCAGCCCGGCGGCGAACAATGAGCAGTTCTTC; d_call: -; j_call: TRBJ2-1; v_call: TRBV5-4; clone_size: -
cdr3_aa: CASSEAPGQYF; cdr3_nt: TGTGCCAGCAGTGAAGCCCCGGGGCAGTATTTT; d_call: -; j_call: TRBJ2-3; v_call: TRBV2; clone_size: -
cdr3_aa: CASSTEDLGRPDTQYF; cdr3_nt: TGTGCCAGCAGCACGGAGGATCTAGGGCGCCCAGATACGCAGTATTTT; d_call: -; j_call: TRBJ2-3; v_call: TRBV5-4; clone_size: -
cdr3_aa: CASGRDTQYF; cdr3_nt: TGTGCCAGTGGGAGAGATACGCAGTATTTT; d_call: -; j_call: TRBJ2-3; v_call: TRBV19; clone_size: -
cdr3_aa: CASSSARRGIDEQFF; cdr3_nt: TGTGCCAGCAGTTCCGCGCGCAGGGGAATCGATGAGCAGTTCTTC; d_call: -; j_call: TRBJ2-1; v_call: TRBV6-5; clone_size: -
cdr3_aa: CASSFSGAANVLTF; cdr3_nt: TGTGCCAGCAGCTTTTCAGGGGCGGCCAACGTCCTGACTTTC; d_call: -; j_call: TRBJ2-6; v_call: TRBV5-4; clone_size: few
cdr3_aa: CASSIWGRGTGELFF; cdr3_nt: TGTGCCAGTAGTATTTGGGGGCGAGGTACCGGGGAGCTGTTTTTT; d_call: -; j_call: TRBJ2-2; v_call: TRBV19; clone_size: once
cdr3_aa: CASRTGTGGAYGYTF; cdr3_nt: TGTGCCAGCAGAACCGGGACAGGGGGCGCGTACGGCTACACCTTC; d_call: TRBD1; j_call: TRBJ1-2; v_call: TRBV6-5; clone_size: -
cdr3_aa: CASSEDRTNYGYTF; cdr3_nt: TGCGCCAGCAGTGAGGACAGGACTAACTATGGCTACACCTTC; d_call: TRBD1; j_call: TRBJ1-2; v_call: TRBV4-3; clone_size: once
cdr3_aa: CASSTELAYTDTQYF; cdr3_nt: TGTGCCAGCAGCACAGAATTGGCCTACACAGATACGCAGTATTTT; d_call: -; j_call: TRBJ2-3; v_call: TRBV9; clone_size: -
cdr3_aa: CASSHTWDREAFF; cdr3_nt: TGCGCCAGCAGCCACACATGGGACAGGGAAGCTTTCTTT; d_call: TRBD1; j_call: TRBJ1-1; v_call: TRBV4-3; clone_size: -
cdr3_aa: CATGPTGEVSGANVLTF; cdr3_nt: TGTGCCACCGGGCCGACAGGGGAGGTCTCTGGGGCCAACGTCCTGACTTTC; d_call: TRBD1; j_call: TRBJ2-6; v_call: TRBV3-1/TRBV3-2; clone_size: -
cdr3_aa: CASTPRTSGRVAGELFF; cdr3_nt: TGTGCCAGCACCCCCCGGACTAGCGGGAGGGTTGCCGGGGAGCTGTTTTTT; d_call: TRBD2; j_call: TRBJ2-2; v_call: TRBV7-2; clone_size: -
cdr3_aa: CASSSPGQGVLAYYEQYF; cdr3_nt: TGTGCCAGCAGCTCTCCGGGACAGGGGGTTCTGGCGTACTACGAGCAGTACTTC; d_call: TRBD1; j_call: TRBJ2-7; v_call: TRBV7-8; clone_size: -
cdr3_aa: CASSSDFLGELFF; cdr3_nt: TGTGCCAGCAGTTCCGACTTTCTCGGGGAGCTGTTTTTT; d_call: -; j_call: TRBJ2-2; v_call: TRBV6-5; clone_size: few
cdr3_aa: CASSLDHLGQQETQYF; cdr3_nt: TGTGCCAGCAGCTTAGACCACCTGGGACAGCAAGAGACCCAGTACTTC; d_call: TRBD1; j_call: TRBJ2-5; v_call: TRBV7-2; clone_size: -
cdr3_aa: CASTQRGSTEAFF; cdr3_nt: TGTGCCAGCACCCAGCGGGGGTCCACTGAAGCTTTCTTT; d_call: -; j_call: TRBJ1-1; v_call: TRBV6-5; clone_size: -
cdr3_aa: CASSTGHAGNSPLHF; cdr3_nt: TGCGCCAGCAGCACCGGACACGCGGGGAATTCACCCCTCCACTTT; d_call: -; j_call: TRBJ1-6; v_call: TRBV5-1; clone_size: few
cdr3_aa: CASSLVGVPGELFF; cdr3_nt: TGTGCCAGCAGCTTAGTAGGGGTCCCCGGGGAGCTGTTTTTT; d_call: -; j_call: TRBJ2-2; v_call: TRBV7-9; clone_size: once
cdr3_aa: CSDAGQGKEKLFF; cdr3_nt: TGCAGCGACGCGGGACAGGGGAAAGAAAAACTGTTTTTT; d_call: TRBD1; j_call: TRBJ1-4; v_call: TRBV29-1; clone_size: -
cdr3_aa: CASTEWGGANDEQFF; cdr3_nt: TGTGCCAGTACCGAATGGGGGGGGGCTAACGATGAGCAGTTCTTC; d_call: -; j_call: TRBJ2-1; v_call: TRBV19; clone_size: -
cdr3_aa: CASSLQGSGNTIYF; cdr3_nt: TGTGCCAGCAGTCTACAGGGCTCTGGAAACACCATATATTTT; d_call: -; j_call: TRBJ1-3; v_call: TRBV7-9; clone_size: -
cdr3_aa: CATRGQGATGELFF; cdr3_nt: TGTGCCACCAGGGGACAGGGGGCCACCGGGGAGCTGTTTTTT; d_call: TRBD1; j_call: TRBJ2-2; v_call: TRBV24-1; clone_size: once
cdr3_aa: CASSLQDRARVAKNIQYF; cdr3_nt: TGTGCCAGCAGCTTGCAGGACAGGGCCCGTGTGGCCAAAAACATTCAGTACTTC; d_call: TRBD1; j_call: TRBJ2-4; v_call: TRBV5-6; clone_size: -
cdr3_aa: CASSARRLAVSYNEQFF; cdr3_nt: TGTGCCAGCAGCGCTCGCCGGCTAGCGGTCTCCTACAATGAGCAGTTCTTC; d_call: -; j_call: TRBJ2-1; v_call: TRBV21-1; clone_size: -
cdr3_aa: CASSPNRDYGYTF; cdr3_nt: TGTGCCAGCTCACCAAACAGGGACTATGGCTACACCTTC; d_call: -; j_call: TRBJ1-2; v_call: TRBV18; clone_size: -
cdr3_aa: CAWSAGTRSYEQYF; cdr3_nt: TGTGCCTGGAGTGCCGGGACACGTTCCTACGAGCAGTACTTC; d_call: -; j_call: TRBJ2-7; v_call: TRBV30; clone_size: few
cdr3_aa: CAWSVRSSGANVLTF; cdr3_nt: TGTGCCTGGAGTGTACGTAGCTCTGGGGCCAACGTCCTGACTTTC; d_call: -; j_call: TRBJ2-6; v_call: TRBV30; clone_size: -
cdr3_aa: CASSEQGGQPQHF; cdr3_nt: TGTGCCAGCAGTGAACAGGGCGGTCAGCCCCAGCATTTT; d_call: -; j_call: TRBJ1-5; v_call: TRBV12-3/TRBV12-4; clone_size: -